Below are 27 T cell receptor beta chains sequenced from a single sample in a study of T cell responses to AZD1222 COVID-19 vaccine. Generated by immunoSEQ multiplex PCR, the TCRdb table keeps only in-frame clones and is missing some. This table has tens of thousands of clones, about 85% appearing once. The input for sequencing was peripheral blood, taken 28 days after the second AZD1222 dose. These receptors came from an adult who received the AZD1222 COVID-19 vaccine.

The V call is TRBV27, the J call TRBJ1-1; no clear D. V was trimmed by 3 bases and J by 10 bases, leaving 15 bases between them. The CDR3 is made up of 13 amino acids. CDR1 and CDR2 from the germline V gene are MNHEY and SMNVEV (reference sequence). In nucleotides, the CDR3 is TGTGCCAGCAGTTTGAGACGTGCGTTGGTAGCTTTCTTT. It codes for CASSLRRALVAFF.

This clone was recorded only once. The gene calls are TRBV5-8 and TRBJ1-5, with a tentative D call TRBD1 (5 bases). The CDR3 runs 15 residues. The germline gives CDR1 SGHTS, CDR2 YDEGEE. Trimming pared 2 bases from V and 4 bases from J, leaving 13 bases between. CDR3: CASSFGDSQNQPQHF. Written as DNA, the CDR3 is TGTGCCAGCAGCTTCGGGGACTCCCAGAATCAGCCCCAGCATTTT.

The J gene is TRBJ1-6, the V gene TRBV6-2 or TRBV6-3; TRBD1 might be the D (5 bases). This CDR3 contains 16 residues. Between the trimmed V and J ends, which lost 4 bases and 0 bases, there was a span of 10 bases. The germline V gene has CDR1 MNHEY and CDR2 SVGEGT. The CDR3: CASSSHGGSYNSPLHF. CDR3 nucleotide sequence: TGTGCCAGCAGTTCGCACGGGGGCTCCTATAATTCACCCCTCCACTTT.

V and J are TRBV19 and TRBJ1-2; TRBD1 matches 9 bases. Germline lookup yields CDR1 LNHDA and CDR2 SQIVND (reference sequence). The ends lost 3 bases at V and 3 bases at J; junction bases unmatched: 8. This CDR3 is 16 amino acids long. CDR3 residues: CASSIGTGMADYGYTF. CDR3 in DNA: TGTGCCAGTAGTATTGGGACAGGGATGGCAGACTATGGCTACACCTTC.

The chain has TRBV7-6 and TRBJ2-7; no reliable D call. The CDR3 is made up of 14 amino acids. In germline, CDR1 is SGHVS, CDR2 FNYEAQ. Trimming left V 1 base short and J 1 base short, with 8 bases between. The CDR3 region is CASSLGHLSYEQYF. The CDR3 DNA follows: TGTGCCAGCAGCTTAGGACACCTATCCTACGAGCAGTACTTC.

This clone was seen only a few times. The chain links TRBV12-3 or TRBV12-4 to TRBJ1-1; TRBD1 agrees at 7 bases. CDR3 length: 13 amino acids. The trim removed 7 bases at V and 4 bases at J, leaving 6 bases unmatched. The DNA of the CDR3 is TGTGCCAGCACCCCAGGGGGGCGCACTGAAGCTTTCTTT. Encoded protein: CASTPGGRTEAFF.

The chain couples TRBV12-3 or TRBV12-4 to TRBJ2-5, with 7 positions matching TRBD1. The J segment lost 6 bases and the V segment lost 3 bases, leaving 4 bases of the junction unmatched. This CDR3 spans 13 amino acids. The CDR3 DNA is TGTGCCAGCAGTTTGACAGGGCGGAAGACCCAGTACTTC. Translated, it gives CASSLTGRKTQYF.

The CDR3 coding sequence is TGTGCCAGCTCACCCGGTTCGGTAGGGGGCGTGGAAGGCTACACCTTC. It specifies CASSPGSVGGVEGYTF. The genes are TRBV18 and TRBJ1-2, with 7 bases fitting TRBD1. The V and J ends lost 3 bases and 8 bases, in that order; junction bases with no gene match: 15. The CDR3 spans 16 residues. CDR1 and CDR2 (germline): KGHSH, LQKENI.

This chain uses TRBV6-4 with TRBJ2-2; D tentatively reads TRBD1 or TRBD2 (6 bases each). The CDR3 is 14 amino acids. Trimming removed 5 bases from V and 3 bases from J, with 10 bases in between. The germline CDR1 and CDR2 sequences are MRHNA and SNTAGT. The CDR3: CASSRGADTGELFF. In DNA, the CDR3 is TGTGCCAGCAGTAGGGGGGCGGACACCGGGGAGCTGTTTTTT.

The J gene is TRBJ2-7, the V gene TRBV19; D may be TRBD1 or TRBD2 (5 bases each). The V gene's germline CDR1 is LNHDA and CDR2 SQIVND (reference sequence). Trimming took 2 bases from V and 4 from J, leaving 15 bases between them. The CDR3 covers 15 residues. CDR3 protein: CASSISGTAAYEQYF. The CDR3 nucleotides read TGTGCCAGTAGTATAAGTGGGACGGCGGCGTACGAGCAGTACTTC.

This chain connects TRBV6-2 or TRBV6-3 to TRBJ1-5; 8 positions agree with TRBD1. Germline CDR1 is MNHEY and CDR2 is SVGEGT. This CDR3 spans 17 amino acids. Losses at the gene ends were 4 bases for V and 4 bases for J; bases not matched to a gene: 12. CDR3 nucleotides: TGTGCCAGCAGTTCGGACAGGGCCCCGTTAACGAATCAGCCCCAGCATTTT. Translated, it gives CASSSDRAPLTNQPQHF.

The rearrangement joins TRBV12-3 or TRBV12-4 to TRBJ2-7; TRBD2 is a possible D gene (6 bases). The ends were cut back, 8 bases at V and 6 bases at J, with 17 bases in the middle. CDR3 length equals 13 residues. Here the CDR3 DNA reads TGTGCCAGCGGGACTCCTTTCATTAGCGAGCAGTACTTC. This sequence encodes CASGTPFISEQYF.

The chain uses TRBV5-1 and TRBJ2-5; D remains ambiguous. Germline V CDR1 and CDR2: SGHRS, YFSETQ. The V gene lost 1 base and the J gene lost 2 bases, with 9 bases spanning the gap. The CDR3 contains 14 residues. DNA for the CDR3: TGCGCCAGCAGCTTGACCCTCGGACAAGAGACCCAGTACTTC. This gives the protein CASSLTLGQETQYF.

This chain joins TRBV19 and TRBJ2-2, with D unresolved. Germline V CDR1 and CDR2: LNHDA, SQIVND (reference sequence). There are 15 residues in the CDR3. Trimming removed 6 bases at V and 1 base at J, with 12 bases between. For the CDR3, the DNA is TGTGCCAGTAGACTTGCAGGAAGGAACACCGGGGAGCTGTTTTTT. As protein: CASRLAGRNTGELFF.

V usage is TRBV7-9 and J usage is TRBJ1-1; no clear D gene. This CDR3 region has 15 residues. Germline V gives CDR1 SEHNR, CDR2 FQNEAQ (reference sequence). The V gene lost 5 bases and the J gene lost 3 bases, with 16 bases spanning the gap. CDR3: CASSPAGLRDTEAFF. DNA of the CDR3: TGTGCCAGCAGCCCGGCGGGCCTGAGGGACACTGAAGCTTTCTTT.

V and J are TRBV5-1 and TRBJ1-5; 11 bases fit TRBD1. The CDR3 covers 14 residues. With 3 bases clipped from V and 5 bases from J, the junction kept 1 base outside the gene matches. Germline V gives CDR1 SGHRS, CDR2 YFSETQ. CDR3 bases: TGCGCCAGCAGCTCGGGACAGGGGGATCAGCCCCAGCATTTT. Its protein is CASSSGQGDQPQHF.

This chain connects TRBV5-1 to TRBJ2-4; the D gene could be TRBD1 or TRBD2 (5 bases each). Germline values: CDR1 SGHRS, CDR2 YFSETQ. The CDR3 has 16 residues. The V end lost 0 bases, the J end lost 7 bases, and 17 bases lay between the germline ends. The CDR3 spells CASSLAGDGGQNIQYF. CDR3 nucleotide sequence: TGCGCCAGCAGCTTGGCCGGGGACGGCGGGCAGAACATTCAGTACTTC.

The chain is built from TRBV6-5 and TRBJ2-2, with 9 positions matching TRBD2. The CDR3 covers 14 residues. The trim removed 4 bases at V and 5 bases at J, leaving 2 bases unmatched. Germline assignment: CDR1 MNHEY and CDR2 SVGAGI. The CDR3 loop is CASSFSGSTGELFF. CDR3 sequence (DNA): TGTGCCAGCAGTTTTAGCGGGAGTACCGGGGAGCTGTTTTTT.

This clone was seen a single time. The V call is TRBV6-5, the J call TRBJ1-2, with 7 bases identical to TRBD1. J lost 7 bases, V lost 7 bases, and 15 bases had no gene match. The CDR3 sequence is 15 residues long. Germline CDR1 and CDR2: MNHEY and SVGAGI. The CDR3 sequence is CASNLPSQGKGGYTF. CDR3 nucleotides: TGTGCCAGCAACCTTCCTTCACAGGGGAAAGGTGGCTACACCTTC.

Here the CDR3 reads CASSQTWEPSSYNEQFF. The CDR3 DNA is TGTGCCAGCAGCCAAACGTGGGAGCCGAGCTCCTACAATGAGCAGTTCTTC. The rearrangement joins TRBV4-2 to TRBJ2-1; possible D gene TRBD2, 5 bases. Trimming cost V 2 bases and J 0 bases, with 14 bases left between them. CDR3 length: 17 amino acids. CDR1 is LGHNA and CDR2 is YNFKEQ in the germline V gene.

The V call is TRBV30, the J call TRBJ1-6, with a weak D call TRBD1 (5 bases). Germline values: CDR1 GTSNPN, CDR2 SVGIG (reference sequence). The CDR3 has 16 amino acids. V dropped 0 bases and J dropped 8 bases, with 17 bases sitting between them. This chain's CDR3 is CAWSVKAGGNDSPLHF. CDR3 nucleotides: TGTGCCTGGAGTGTAAAGGCGGGGGGGAATGATTCACCCCTCCACTTT.

The rearrangement uses TRBV19 and TRBJ1-5, with a possible D match to TRBD1 (5 bases). Germline lookup yields CDR1 LNHDA and CDR2 SQIVND (reference sequence). The V end was cut by 6 bases, the J end by 9 bases, with 15 bases between. The length of the CDR3 is 13 residues. The chain's CDR3 is CASSRDSMVPQHF. The CDR3, as DNA: TGTGCCAGTAGCCGCGACAGCATGGTGCCCCAGCATTTT.

V and J are TRBV2 and TRBJ2-1; 7 positions match TRBD2. The V gene end was trimmed by 8 bases and the J gene end by 6 bases; junction bases not matched to a gene: 13. CDR1 and CDR2 (germline): SNHLY, FYNNEI. CDR3 length: 15 residues. This chain's CDR3 is CASVLRRERSNEQFF. CDR3 DNA: TGTGCCAGCGTTCTTCGGCGGGAGCGAAGCAATGAGCAGTTCTTC.

The rearrangement links TRBV10-3 to TRBJ1-2; D perhaps matches TRBD1 (5 bases). V was shortened by 1 base and J by 11 bases, with 14 bases between the two germline ends. CDR3 size: 13 residues. Germline CDR1 and CDR2: ENHRY and SYGVKD. CDR3 residues: CAISEFRDREYTF. CDR3 sequence (DNA): TGTGCCATCAGTGAGTTCCGAGACAGAGAGTACACCTTC.

The V call is TRBV28, the J call TRBJ2-1, with 10 bases aligning to TRBD2. Germline values: CDR1 MDHEN, CDR2 SYDVKM. The CDR3 consists of 15 residues. Trimming removed 6 bases from V and 7 bases from J; junction bases left unmatched: 9. The CDR3 coding sequence is TGTGCCAGCAGCTCAGCGGGAGGGGGGCCAAATGAGCAGTTCTTC. Translation gives CASSSAGGGPNEQFF.

The chain carries TRBV2 and TRBJ2-5; TRBD2 might be the D (6 bases). The CDR3 has 13 residues. The V gene lost 6 bases and the J gene lost 5 bases, with 13 bases spanning the gap. CDR1 and CDR2 from the germline V gene are SNHLY and FYNNEI. CDR3 residues: CASRPSGVETQYF. CDR3 nucleotide sequence: TGTGCCAGCAGGCCCTCGGGAGTCGAGACCCAGTACTTC.

This rearrangement joins TRBV29-1 to TRBJ1-2, with D perhaps TRBD1 (6 bases). Per the germline V gene, CDR1 is SQVTM and CDR2 is ANQGSEA. Trimming shortened V by 8 bases and J by 6 bases, and 22 bases separated the two germline ends. This CDR3 region has 14 residues. The CDR3 here is CSSSWGNRANGYTF. Written as DNA, the CDR3 is TGCAGCTCAAGTTGGGGGAACAGGGCGAATGGCTACACCTTC.